One and the same sample provided the 25 T cell receptor beta chains below, sequenced in a study of T-cell memory formation after mild COVID-19. TCRdb ran MiXCR on the 5' RACE reads and lists one entry per CDR3 protein. The table records under 35,000 distinct CDR3 sequences, around 7.2% of them present only once. Sequenced: PBMCs or a T cell subset sorted from them (not recorded which). The source of these receptors is an adult woman who had mild COVID-19 (a few samples of this study predate the infection). Cell type and time point are not known.

The table lists this clonotype with a few counts. The genes are TRBV20-1 and TRBJ2-1, with 8 bases that match TRBD2. V lost 1 base and J lost 7; bases outside the gene matches: 6. CDR3 length: 14 amino acids. Germline values: CDR1 DFQATT, CDR2 SNEGSKA (reference sequence). The CDR3, as DNA: TGCAGTGCTAGAGGGCAGCGGGAGCTAAATGAGCAGTTCTTC. Its translation: CSARGQRELNEQFF.

A single count supports this clonotype. The chain links TRBV5-6 to TRBJ2-7; 8 nucleotides agree with TRBD1. Germline-derived CDR1 and CDR2 are SGHDT and YYEEEE. The CDR3 is made up of 14 amino acids. V trimming: 5 bases; J trimming: 3 bases; junction bases outside the gene matches: 7. CDR3 coding DNA: TGTGCCAGCAGTGCCGGGACAGGCCACTACGAGCAGTACTTC. Translation gives CASSAGTGHYEQYF.

The table lists this clonotype with many counts. V and J are TRBV5-1 and TRBJ2-2, with TRBD2 matching over 8 bases. The CDR3 is made up of 16 amino acids. Germline CDR1 reads SGHRS; CDR2 reads YFSETQ. The ends lost 0 bases at V and 6 bases at J; junction bases unmatched: 7. The CDR3 DNA is TGCGCCAGCAGCTTGGATGTTGCGGGGGGTTCCGGGGAGCTGTTTTTT. It codes for CASSLDVAGGSGELFF.

This clonotype was counted many times. V and J are TRBV30 and TRBJ2-7; D is possibly TRBD1 (5 bases). CDR3 length equals 12 residues. V dropped 4 bases and J dropped 3 bases, with 10 bases sitting between them. Germline V gene data show CDR1 as GTSNPN and CDR2 as SVGIG (reference sequence). In DNA form, the CDR3 reads TGTGCCTGGAATCAGGGTAACTACGAGCAGTACTTC. Its protein is CAWNQGNYEQYF.

This clonotype was recorded many times. The chain carries TRBV15 and TRBJ2-1, with no clear D. Germline values: CDR1 LNHNV, CDR2 YYDKDF (reference sequence). This CDR3 region has 16 residues. Trimming stripped 3 bases from V and 1 base from J, with 13 bases between. The CDR3 region is CATSSLLRESYNEQFF. The CDR3 nucleotides are TGTGCCACCAGCAGCCTCTTGCGAGAGTCCTACAATGAGCAGTTCTTC.

This clonotype showed up just a few times. The rearrangement joins TRBV14 to TRBJ2-3; perhaps TRBD1 as D (5 bases). Trimming removed 3 bases at V and 2 bases at J, with 15 bases between. Germline V gene sequence: CDR1 SGHDN, CDR2 FVKESK. This CDR3 contains 16 residues. CDR3 in amino acids: CASSHVAGLVTDTQYF. In DNA form, the CDR3 reads TGTGCCAGCAGCCACGTGGCAGGGTTAGTCACAGATACGCAGTATTTT.

Ten or more counts support this clonotype. The V and J genes are TRBV5-4 and TRBJ2-3, with D tentatively TRBD2 (5 bases). The V and J ends lost 2 bases and 11 bases respectively, with 12 bases between them. This CDR3 is 12 amino acids long. CDR1 SGHNT and CDR2 YYREEE come from the germline V gene (reference sequence). The DNA for the CDR3 is TGTGCCAGCAGCTTCTCGGGGTTGGGGCAGTATTTT. This sequence encodes CASSFSGLGQYF.

This clonotype was detected many times. V is TRBV7-8 and J is TRBJ1-5, with 7 positions matching TRBD1. This CDR3 is 15 amino acids long. The trim removed 4 bases at V and 2 bases at J, leaving 5 bases unmatched. Germline CDR1 and CDR2: SGHVS and FQNEAQ. The CDR3 DNA is TGTGCCAGCAGCTCCTCCGACAGGGGCAATCAGCCCCAGCATTTT. This codes for CASSSSDRGNQPQHF.

The chain employs TRBV14 and TRBJ2-7; 8 bases agree with TRBD2. Germline V gene data show CDR1 as SGHDN and CDR2 as FVKESK. The CDR3 is 15 residues long. V shed 6 bases, J shed 0 bases, and the junction held 7 bases outside the gene matches. This CDR3 reads CASSRGSGGSYEQYV. The CDR3 nucleotides are TGTGCCAGCAGTAGGGGGAGCGGGGGCTCCTACGAGCAGTACGTC.

In this sample, this clonotype turned up many times. The chain recombines TRBV6-2 or TRBV6-3 with TRBJ2-1, with a tentative D call TRBD1 (5 bases). V lost 6 bases to trimming and J lost 6 bases, with 12 bases between them. The CDR3 runs 13 residues. Per germline, CDR1 MNHEY and CDR2 SVGEGT. For the CDR3, the DNA is TGTGCCAGCAGCTCCGACAGCCCCAATGAGCAGTTCTTC. Residues: CASSSDSPNEQFF.

This clonotype was observed many times. The chain uses TRBV4-2 and TRBJ1-1, with a weak D call TRBD1 (5 bases). The CDR3 covers 14 residues. V was trimmed by 6 bases and J by 0 bases, leaving 11 bases between them. Germline V CDR1 and CDR2: LGHNA, YNFKEQ. CDR3 sequence (DNA): TGTGCCAGCAGTCGTCTGGGGGTGAACACTGAAGCTTTCTTT. It translates to CASSRLGVNTEAFF.

This clonotype showed up many times. The gene calls are TRBV9 and TRBJ2-5, with no clear D. The CDR3 is 13 amino acids. Trimming pared 0 bases from V and 5 bases from J, leaving 8 bases between. Germline V gene sequence: CDR1 SGDLS, CDR2 YYNGEE. The chain's CDR3 is CASSVGPAETQYF. The DNA of the CDR3 is TGTGCCAGCAGCGTAGGTCCTGCGGAGACCCAGTACTTC. Looking up the rest from reference TRBV9 and TRBJ2-5 gives the full variable domain: DSGVTQTPKHLITATGQRVTLRCSPRSGDLSVYWYQQSLDQGLQFLIQYYNGEERAKGNILERFSAQQFPDLHSELNLSSLELGDSALYFCASSVGPAETQYFGPGTRLLVL.

In its sample, this clonotype was seen many times. V and J are TRBV12-3 or TRBV12-4 and TRBJ2-2, with D possibly TRBD2 on 5 matching bases. This CDR3 has 14 residues. V was cut by 2 bases and J by 6 bases, with 10 bases left in between. The chain's CDR3 is CASSLFEGAGELFF. DNA for the CDR3: TGTGCCAGCAGTTTATTTGAGGGCGCCGGGGAGCTGTTTTTT.

This clonotype showed up many times. The chain couples TRBV29-1 to TRBJ2-7; 7 bases map to TRBD1. The CDR3 totals 12 residues. J was trimmed by 0 bases and V by 6 bases; bases with no gene match: 2. Germline V gives CDR1 SQVTM, CDR2 ANQGSEA. The CDR3 DNA is TGCAGCGTCGGACAGGACTCCTACGAGCAGTACTTC. Residues: CSVGQDSYEQYF.

This clonotype was picked up many times. V gene TRBV4-2 combines with J gene TRBJ2-1; TRBD2 matches 11 bases. V dropped 0 bases and J dropped 2; count of bases not matched to a gene: 9. This CDR3 is built from 19 residues. From germline, CDR1 is LGHNA and CDR2 YNFKEQ. CDR3 protein: CASSQEETSGTLPYNEQFF. The CDR3 DNA is TGTGCCAGCAGCCAAGAAGAGACTAGCGGGACTCTTCCCTACAATGAGCAGTTCTTC.

This clonotype was observed many times. This chain connects TRBV5-1 to TRBJ2-5; no definite D call. The V gene lost 0 bases and the J gene lost 2 bases, with 8 bases spanning the gap. This CDR3 comprises 14 residues. Germline CDR1 and CDR2: SGHRS and YFSETQ. CDR3 protein: CASSLVADQETQYF. CDR3 in DNA: TGCGCCAGCAGCTTGGTGGCAGATCAAGAGACCCAGTACTTC.

This clonotype was detected many times. This chain joins TRBV6-5 and TRBJ1-1, with D uncertain. The germline V and J ends were trimmed by 1 base and 0 bases, with 9 bases remaining between them. This CDR3 is 15 amino acids long. Germline CDR1 is MNHEY and CDR2 is SVGAGI. For the CDR3, the DNA is TGTGCCAGCAGTTACTATCCCAGAGTGAACACTGAAGCTTTCTTT. It translates to CASSYYPRVNTEAFF.

In its sample, this clonotype was seen many times. This chain links TRBV5-1 with TRBJ1-4; D remains ambiguous. This CDR3 contains 13 residues. Per germline, CDR1 SGHRS and CDR2 YFSETQ. With 4 bases removed from V and 12 bases from J, the gap between germline ends came to 16 bases. CDR3 nucleotides: TGCGCCAGCAGCCCCCAGGACGAGGCAGAACTGTTTTTT. Amino acids: CASSPQDEAELFF.

The rearrangement links TRBV7-6 to TRBJ2-5, with unresolved D. With 5 bases removed from V and 3 bases from J, the gap between germline ends came to 7 bases. CDR1 SGHVS and CDR2 FNYEAQ come from the germline V gene. The CDR3 sequence is 12 residues long. CDR3 DNA sequence: TGTGCCAGCAGCCCAGTGGAAGAGACCCAGTACTTC. Translating gives CASSPVEETQYF. The full variable domain, its missing parts supplied by reference TRBV7-6 and TRBJ2-5, is GAGVSQSPRYKVTKRGQDVALRCDPISGHVSLYWYRQALGQGPEFLTYFNYEAQQDKSGLPNDRFSAERPEGSISTLTIQRTEQRDSAMYRCASSPVEETQYFGPGTRLLVL.

The sample holds many counts of this clonotype. The chain recombines TRBV11-2 with TRBJ1-1, with D possibly matching TRBD1 (6 bases). Trimming removed 5 bases at V and 0 bases at J, with 13 bases between. This CDR3 has 15 residues. Germline V gene lookup returns CDR1 SGHAT and CDR2 FQNNGV. The CDR3 nucleotides are TGTGCCAGCAGCCCGGCAGGGGACCTGAACACTGAAGCTTTCTTT. Encoded protein: CASSPAGDLNTEAFF.

This clonotype was observed a few times. This chain joins TRBV2 and TRBJ1-3; 9 bases are shared with TRBD1. The CDR3 has 13 residues. The J segment lost 7 bases and the V segment lost 6 bases, leaving 4 bases of the junction unmatched. Germline values: CDR1 SNHLY, CDR2 FYNNEI. The CDR3: CASRADRGNTIYF. CDR3 in DNA: TGTGCCAGCAGAGCGGACAGGGGTAACACCATATATTTT. Full variable domain (outside the CDR3, taken from reference TRBV2 and TRBJ1-3): EPEVTQTPSHQVTQMGQEVILRCVPISNHLYFYWYRQILGQKVEFLVSFYNNEISEKSEIFDDQFSVERPDGSNFTLKIRSTKLEDSAMYFCASRADRGNTIYFGEGSWLTVV.

This clonotype was seen many times. This rearrangement joins TRBV12-3 or TRBV12-4 to TRBJ2-7; TRBD1 agrees at 7 bases. CDR3 length: 14 amino acids. J lost 4 bases, V lost 9 bases, and 12 bases had no gene match. Here the CDR3 reads CARGSRDRAYEQYF. The CDR3 nucleotides are TGTGCCAGGGGGAGCCGGGACAGAGCTTACGAGCAGTACTTC.

This clonotype has at least ten counts. The chain joins TRBV6-5 to TRBJ2-1; D is ambiguous. The V end lost 6 bases, the J end lost 0 bases, and 9 bases lay between the germline ends. This CDR3 spans 14 amino acids. CDR1 is MNHEY, CDR2 SVGAGI, per germline. CDR3 nucleotide sequence: TGTGCCAGCAGCGTAGATAGCTCCTACAATGAGCAGTTCTTC. Amino acid sequence: CASSVDSSYNEQFF.

This clonotype came up many times. This chain's CDR3 is CSARRDLEGATQYF. CDR3 in DNA: TGCAGTGCGCGGCGGGACCTCGAAGGAGCGACCCAGTACTTC. The chain recombines TRBV20-1 with TRBJ2-5; maybe TRBD2 (6 bases). CDR3 length equals 14 residues. Germline CDR1 and CDR2: DFQATT and SNEGSKA (reference sequence). Trimming removed 6 bases at V and 7 bases at J, with 21 bases between.

This chain joins TRBV4-3 and TRBJ2-5; perhaps TRBD2 as D (5 bases). V lost 4 bases and J 2 bases, leaving 8 bases between the germline ends. Germline values: CDR1 LGHNA, CDR2 YSLEER. The length of the CDR3 is 13 residues. CDR3 DNA sequence: TGCGCCAGCAGCCGCGGGCAGCAAGAGACCCAGTACTTC. Translation gives CASSRGQQETQYF.